This TCR beta chain emerged from a study of T cells in localized non-small cell lung cancer. General observations from the study: Adjacent lung had a median around 60 of the 100 largest tumor clones. As only one tumor region underwent sequencing, heterogeneity remains possible. A higher density of T cells in blood coincided with extended overall survival. The study found T cell clonality highest in uninvolved adjacent lung, above tumor.

V gave up 1 base and J gave up 7 bases, with 8 bases separating them. The CDR3 covers 13 residues. CDR1 SGHNT and CDR2 YENEEA come from the germline V gene. Comments on this clone: Its antigen remains unknown.

Using immunoSEQ multiplex PCR, the repertoire was profiled, and TCRdb retains in-frame clones only, with some absent. Among some 39,000 clones, around 86% were seen once, and the ten largest hold around 5.8%. This receptor was taken from a male donor older than 55 with stage II lung adenocarcinoma. The sample in question was peripheral blood mononuclear cells, obtained before any cancer treatment. The genes are TRBV11-3 and TRBJ2-1, with unresolved D. The CDR3: CASSLGDLNEQFF. Here the CDR3 DNA reads TGTGCCAGCAGCTTAGGAGACCTTAATGAGCAGTTCTTC.